A selection of T cell receptor beta chains follows, all from one sample in a study of long-term antiretroviral therapy in people with HIV. The repertoire was sequenced with immunoSEQ multiplex PCR; TCRdb's copy has only in-frame clones and lacks some. The sample lists about 17,000 clones, more than 80% occurring once. The sample in question was unsorted PBMCs, obtained 0.3 years after starting antiretroviral therapy. These receptor sequences come from a man aged 18 to 30 with HIV. CDR3s include the opening cysteine and the closing phenylalanine or tryptophan. Each record gives: CDR3 protein, CDR3 DNA, clone size, D gene, V gene, J gene. The D gene is left open where the match is weak. Size tells how often a clone was seen (once, few, many) or the class of an expanded clone, and some rows leave it out.

CDR3: CASSRPDNYGYTF
DNA: TGCGCCAGCAGCCGCCCCGACAACTATGGCTACACCTTC
size: NA
D: NA
V: TRBV5-1
J: TRBJ1-2

CDR3: CASSSGVNSPLHF
DNA: TGTGCCAGCAGCTCCGGCGTCAATTCACCCCTCCACTTT
size: NA
D: NA
V: TRBV7-6
J: TRBJ1-6

CDR3: CASSLGGRPYGYTF
DNA: TGTGCCAGCAGCTTAGGGGGCAGACCTTATGGCTACACCTTC
size: NA
D: NA
V: TRBV13
J: TRBJ1-2

CDR3: CASSRPGTGFKKTEAFF
DNA: TGTGCCAGCAGCAGACCCGGGACAGGGTTTAAGAAAACTGAAGCTTTCTTT
size: NA
D: TRBD1
V: TRBV5-8
J: TRBJ1-1

CDR3: CASSPNGVNTGELFF
DNA: TGTGCCAGCAGCCCAAACGGGGTAAACACCGGGGAGCTGTTTTTT
size: NA
D: NA
V: TRBV9
J: TRBJ2-2

CDR3: CASSLMTGNTEAFF
DNA: TGTGCCAGCAGCTTAATGACAGGGAACACTGAAGCTTTCTTT
size: NA
D: NA
V: TRBV7-6
J: TRBJ1-1

CDR3: CALGGPNEKLFF
DNA: TGTGCCCTGGGCGGACCAAATGAAAAACTGTTTTTT
size: few
D: NA
V: TRBV7-9
J: TRBJ1-4

CDR3: CASSYGETQYF
DNA: TGTGCCAGCAGTTACGGGGAGACCCAGTACTTC
size: NA
D: NA
V: TRBV6-5
J: TRBJ2-5

CDR3: CASSFGNGGAETQYF
DNA: TGTGCCAGCAGCTTTGGCAACGGGGGTGCAGAGACCCAGTACTTC
size: NA
D: NA
V: TRBV7-8
J: TRBJ2-5

CDR3: CASSFGNSYNEQFF
DNA: TGTGCCAGCAGCTTTGGAAACTCCTACAATGAGCAGTTCTTC
size: NA
D: NA
V: TRBV7-8
J: TRBJ2-1

CDR3: CASSLAVSGSGANVLTF
DNA: TGTGCCAGCAGCTTAGCGGTATCGGGGTCTGGGGCCAACGTCCTGACTTTC
size: NA
D: NA
V: TRBV7-9
J: TRBJ2-6

CDR3: CASSPGGDTEAFF
DNA: TGTGCCAGCTCACCCGGCGGGGACACTGAAGCTTTCTTT
size: NA
D: NA
V: TRBV18
J: TRBJ1-1

CDR3: CASSLAGEGPGAFF
DNA: TGTGCCAGCAGTCTGGCCGGGGAGGGCCCAGGAGCTTTCTTT
size: NA
D: NA
V: TRBV5-5
J: TRBJ1-1

CDR3: CASSYKQGDEAFF
DNA: TGTGCCAGCAGCTACAAACAGGGCGATGAAGCTTTCTTT
size: once
D: NA
V: TRBV11-2
J: TRBJ1-1

CDR3: CAWSVGWAWGYTF
DNA: TGTGCCTGGAGTGTTGGATGGGCATGGGGCTACACCTTC
size: NA
D: NA
V: TRBV30
J: TRBJ1-2

CDR3: CASSVVGYGDEQFF
DNA: TGTGCCAGCAGCGTAGTCGGTTATGGAGATGAGCAGTTCTTC
size: NA
D: NA
V: TRBV9
J: TRBJ2-1

CDR3: CASSRGQGANQPQHF
DNA: TGTGCCAGTAGTAGGGGACAGGGCGCCAATCAGCCCCAGCATTTT
size: few
D: TRBD1
V: TRBV19
J: TRBJ1-5

CDR3: CASSRRGTEKLFF
DNA: TGTGCCAGCAGTCGAAGGGGGACTGAAAAACTGTTTTTT
size: once
D: NA
V: TRBV28
J: TRBJ1-4

CDR3: CASSPTGQTSGNTIYF
DNA: TGTGCCAGCTCACCTACCGGACAGACCTCTGGAAACACCATATATTTT
size: NA
D: NA
V: TRBV18
J: TRBJ1-3

CDR3: CSVEVVGLTYEQYF
DNA: TGCAGCGTTGAAGTAGTAGGGCTTACCTACGAGCAGTACTTC
size: NA
D: NA
V: TRBV29-1
J: TRBJ2-7

CDR3: CASSVEDGRDEQFF
DNA: TGTGCCAGCAGCGTAGAAGACGGACGGGATGAGCAGTTCTTC
size: once
D: NA
V: TRBV9
J: TRBJ2-1